A selection of T cell receptor beta chains follows, all from one sample in a study of shared clonotypes between healthy human individuals. This table comes from immunoSEQ multiplex PCR, and its TCRdb copy is limited to in-frame clones, with some not included. This table has about 2.4 million clones, approximately 93% appearing once. The material sequenced was naive CD4+ T cells from PBMCs. These receptors originate from a man aged 18 to 29 in good health. Some clones in this sample may be carry-over from other donors' samples. CDR3s include the opening cysteine and the closing phenylalanine or tryptophan. For some rows the clone size is stated as once, few or many, or as a class when expanded; others skip it.

CASSLEGTGNTIYF . TRBJ1-3 TRBV5-1
CASSPPLGSAGGNTIYF . TRBJ1-3 TRBV18
CASSPRLVPETQYF . TRBJ2-5 TRBV19
CSASNRLTAFF few TRBJ1-1 TRBV20-1
CASSLGGRNYNEQFF . TRBJ2-1 TRBV7-3
CASSTQGARYTDTQYF . TRBJ2-3 TRBV27
CASKGRLGETQYF once TRBJ2-5 TRBV6-1
CASSQLGLAVYEQYF . TRBJ2-7 TRBV4-2
CSVAGSGSSYEQYF . TRBJ2-7 TRBV29-1
CASSSRGASGRAWDEQFF . TRBJ2-1 TRBV11-3
CASSILQDRSSYEQYF . TRBJ2-7 TRBV19
CASSSRVADGTQYF . TRBJ2-5 TRBV7-2
CASSFPLTGGGINTGELFF . TRBJ2-2 TRBV7-9
CASSFSRGKGGYGYTF . TRBJ1-2 TRBV5-1
CASRTGTEGSGSNQPQHF . TRBJ1-5 TRBV10-1
CASSLLLAGGRTDTQYF . TRBJ2-3 TRBV5-1
CASSGTGRNTEAFF . TRBJ1-1 TRBV5-1
CAWSASRATGTGDRSPLHF . TRBJ1-6 TRBV30
CASSLSVGVETQYF . TRBJ2-5 TRBV27
CASSIFTGQGNYGYTF . TRBJ1-2 TRBV19
CASSVASLSNTGELFF . TRBJ2-2 TRBV2
CASSSGVNQPQHF once TRBJ1-5 TRBV7-3